These T cell receptor beta chains were read from a single sample in a study of T cell responses to AZD1222 COVID-19 vaccine. Profiled with immunoSEQ multiplex PCR; TCRdb holds only in-frame clones, not every one. The sample yields 180,000 or so clones, roughly 90% seen once. Specimen: peripheral blood, collected 28 days after the second AZD1222 dose. Every receptor here comes from an adult who received the AZD1222 COVID-19 vaccine. The CDR3 runs from the conserved cysteine through the conserved F or W. A D gene is named only where the DNA matches it firmly. Clone size appears in some rows only: once, few, many, or a class for an expanded clone.

abundance	j_gene	v_gene	d_gene	CDR3nt	CDR3aa
-	TRBJ1-2	TRBV3-1/TRBV3-2	-	TGTGCCAGCAGCCAAGAGAACGGGAACTATGGCTACACCTTC	CASSQENGNYGYTF
-	TRBJ2-7	TRBV2	-	TGTGTATCGTGGAGGGGGGGAGGCTCCTACGAGCAGTACTTC	CVSWRGGGSYEQYF
-	TRBJ1-4	TRBV9	TRBD1	TGTGCCAGCAGCGTAGCCCCAGGGGGGCTCCCCCTAATGGATGAAAAACTGTTTTTT	CASSVAPGGLPLMDEKLFF
-	TRBJ1-2	TRBV11-2	TRBD1	TGTGCCAGCAGCCCCACCACCTCGACAGGGGGCAGTGGCTACACCTTC	CASSPTTSTGGSGYTF
-	TRBJ1-3	TRBV5-6	TRBD1	TGTGCCAGCAGCTTGACCGGCAGGGGGCAAAGTGGAAACACCATATATTTT	CASSLTGRGQSGNTIYF
-	TRBJ2-1	TRBV19	TRBD2	TGTGCCAGTAGTATAGATCTAGCGGGATCCTACAATGAGCAGTTCTTC	CASSIDLAGSYNEQFF
-	TRBJ2-1	TRBV11-2	-	TGTGCCAGCAGCTTAAGGACGACAGGCCTATACAATGAGCAGTTCTTC	CASSLRTTGLYNEQFF
once	TRBJ1-2	TRBV19	-	TGTGCCACCGCCGCTCAGGGAAGTGCCTTAGTCCGGTTCTATGGCTACACCTTC	CATAAQGSALVRFYGYTF
-	TRBJ1-1	TRBV6-5	-	TGTGCCAGCAGTTACTCGTTTGAGAACTCGGCTCCCTTT	CASSYSFENSAPF
-	TRBJ2-1	TRBV2	TRBD2	TGTGCCAGCAGTGAAGCCGCGGGAGGGCCCGGGAATGAGCAGTTCTTC	CASSEAAGGPGNEQFF
once	TRBJ1-5	TRBV19	-	TGTGCCAGTAGTATAGATCGTCGCCGTCAGGCCCAGCATTTT	CASSIDRRRQAQHF
-	TRBJ1-5	TRBV9	TRBD1	TGTGCCAGCAGCCCTCTGGGACAGGGGGGCCAGCCCCAGCATTTT	CASSPLGQGGQPQHF
-	TRBJ2-7	TRBV14	-	TGTGCCAGCAGCCAAGTCCGAGCCTACGAGCAGTACTTC	CASSQVRAYEQYF
-	TRBJ2-7	TRBV7-6	-	TGTGCCAGCAGCTCCGGGCCACCTTACGAGCAGTACTTC	CASSSGPPYEQYF
-	TRBJ2-7	TRBV18	-	TGTGCCAGCTCACCACAAGTCGACTCCTACGAGCAGTACTTC	CASSPQVDSYEQYF
-	TRBJ1-5	TRBV6-2/TRBV6-3	-	TGTGCCAGCAGTTACTTTTCCCGGTTTAGCAATCAGCCCCAGCATTTT	CASSYFSRFSNQPQHF
-	TRBJ2-3	TRBV7-9	TRBD2	TGTGCCAGCAGCCGTCCGAGAGGTAGCGGGTGGAGTATAAATACGCAGTATTTT	CASSRPRGSGWSINTQYF
once	TRBJ1-5	TRBV27	TRBD1	TGTGCCAGCAGTTTATTAGGGGGCGGCAATCAGCCCCAGCATTTT	CASSLLGGGNQPQHF
few	TRBJ1-2	TRBV15	TRBD1	TGTGCCACCAGCGTCCAGGGGGGCTATGGCTACACCTTC	CATSVQGGYGYTF
-	TRBJ2-3	TRBV19	TRBD1	TGTGCCAGTAGTAGACAGGGGTTGGTGGATACGCAGTATTTT	CASSRQGLVDTQYF
-	TRBJ1-2	TRBV7-8	-	TGTGCCAGCAGCTCTAAGCCCGAAATACACAGGGAAGGTCATGGCTACACCTTC	CASSSKPEIHREGHGYTF
-	TRBJ2-2	TRBV6-2/TRBV6-3	-	TGTGCCAGCAGCCCACTACTTCAACCCACCGGGGAGCTGTTTTTT	CASSPLLQPTGELFF
once	TRBJ2-7	TRBV5-1	-	TGCGCCAGCAGCTCCGGGTATTCGGGAAGCTCCTACGAGCAGTACTTC	CASSSGYSGSSYEQYF
-	TRBJ1-4	TRBV10-2	TRBD1	TGCGCCAGCACGGACAGGGGTGCTAATGAAAAACTGTTTTTT	CASTDRGANEKLFF